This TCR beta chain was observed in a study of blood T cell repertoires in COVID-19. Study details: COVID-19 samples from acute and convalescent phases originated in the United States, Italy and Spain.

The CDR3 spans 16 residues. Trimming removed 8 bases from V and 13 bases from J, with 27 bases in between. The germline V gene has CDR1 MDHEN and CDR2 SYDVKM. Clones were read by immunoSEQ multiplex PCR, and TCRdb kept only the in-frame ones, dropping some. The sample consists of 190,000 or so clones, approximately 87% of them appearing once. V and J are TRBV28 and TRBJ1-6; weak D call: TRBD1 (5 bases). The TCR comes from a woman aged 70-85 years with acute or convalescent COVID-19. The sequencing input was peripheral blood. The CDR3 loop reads CASSFRGVGGSPPLHF. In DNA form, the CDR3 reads TGTGCCAGCTCCTTCCGGGGCGTCGGAGGGTCTCCTCCCCTCCACTTT.